These 22 T cell receptor beta chains originate from one sample sequenced in a study of CD8+CD57+ T cells in acquired aplastic anemia. Using genomic DNA as the template, TCR beta VDJ and CDR3 profiling was carried out. Each CDR3 protein is one row after TCRdb ran MiXCR on the reads. The repertoire holds around 250,000 distinct CDR3 sequences, with around 60% as singletons. Sequencing was carried out using sorted CD4+, CD8+, or CD8+CD57+ T cells (not recorded which) from PBMCs. The receptors shown here come from a human donor with severe aplastic anemia or a healthy control (not recorded which).

The chain carries TRBV10-2 and TRBJ2-5; TRBD1 is a possible D gene (5 bases). CDR1 WSHSY and CDR2 SAAADI come from the germline V gene. Between the trimmed V and J ends, which lost 4 bases and 4 bases, there was a span of 13 bases. This CDR3 is 14 amino acids long. The CDR3 DNA follows: TGCGCCAGCAGTGCGGGCTGGGGCGGAGAGACCCAGTACTTC. Its translation is CASSAGWGGETQYF.

The rearrangement links TRBV10-3 to TRBJ2-2, with 10 bases identical to TRBD1. CDR1 is ENHRY and CDR2 is SYGVKD in the germline V gene. The CDR3 is 18 amino acids. J lost 2 bases, V lost 0 bases, and 6 bases had no gene match. The CDR3 loop is CAISESLLTGGNTGELFF. The CDR3 bases are TGTGCCATCAGTGAGTCCCTATTGACAGGGGGCAACACCGGGGAGCTGTTTTTT.

The gene calls are TRBV7-2 and TRBJ1-3, with D tentatively TRBD1 (5 bases). The CDR3 has 16 residues. Trimming shortened V by 1 base and J by 2 bases, and 12 bases separated the two germline ends. The V gene's germline CDR1 is SGHTA and CDR2 FQGNSA. The DNA for the CDR3 is TGTGCCAGCAGCTTAGGACAGCCACAACCTGGAAACACCATATATTTT. Encoded protein: CASSLGQPQPGNTIYF.

The CDR3 loop reads CASSSGTYYEQYF. CDR3 in DNA: TGTGCCAGCAGTTCCGGGACATACTACGAGCAGTACTTC. This chain links TRBV12-3 or TRBV12-4 with TRBJ2-7, with TRBD1 as a possible D gene (6 bases). This CDR3 contains 13 residues. Trimming took 4 bases from V and 3 from J, leaving 10 bases between them.

Comments on this clonotype: Likely a read error: the CDR3 ends without its conserved phenylalanine or tryptophan. The chain uses TRBV7-2 and TRBJ1-2; 9 nucleotides align to TRBD1. The germline CDR1 and CDR2 sequences are SGHTA and FQGNSA. Trimming cost V 4 bases and J 3 bases; bases outside gene matches: 6. The CDR3 spans 15 residues. CDR3 DNA sequence: TGTGCCAGCAGCTCCTGGGACAGGGTCGACTATGGCTACACCCTC. This codes for CASSSWDRVDYGYTL.

The chain links TRBV29-1 to TRBJ1-5; D uncertain. This CDR3 comprises 13 residues. The V end was cut by 8 bases, the J end by 2 bases, with 13 bases between. CDR1 is SQVTM, CDR2 ANQGSEA, per germline. The CDR3 is CSYIGLGNQPQHF. The CDR3 bases are TGCAGCTATATTGGTCTTGGCAATCAGCCCCAGCATTTT.

This chain joins TRBV20-1 and TRBJ2-5; possible D gene TRBD2, 6 bases. The germline CDR1 and CDR2 sequences are DFQATT and SNEGSKA (reference sequence). V lost 3 bases and J 7 bases, leaving 15 bases between the germline ends. The CDR3 length is 13 residues. In nucleotides, the CDR3 is TGCAGTGCTAGTGCGGGACGCGGAGGGACCCAGTACTTC. Encoded protein: CSASAGRGGTQYF.

The genes are TRBV18 and TRBJ2-3; no firm D call. Per the germline V gene, CDR1 is KGHSH and CDR2 is LQKENI. There are 13 residues in the CDR3. Trimming removed 0 bases at V and 4 bases at J, with 5 bases between. The CDR3 is CASSPPIPDTQYF. CDR3 nucleotide sequence: TGTGCCAGCTCACCACCTATCCCAGATACGCAGTATTTT.

The chain uses TRBV7-9 and TRBJ2-7; 9 bases align to TRBD1. CDR3 size: 16 residues. Germline CDR1 reads SEHNR; CDR2 reads FQNEAQ (reference sequence). Trimming at V came to 2 bases and at J to 2 bases, leaving 7 bases not matched to a gene. The CDR3 loop reads CASSLPGTGWAYEQYF. The DNA of the CDR3 is TGTGCCAGCAGCTTACCCGGGACAGGGTGGGCCTACGAGCAGTACTTC.

The chain combines TRBV19 with TRBJ2-6; no reliable D call. Germline V gene data show CDR1 as LNHDA and CDR2 as SQIVND (reference sequence). The CDR3 length is 13 residues. Trimming stripped 7 bases from V and 0 bases from J, with 4 bases between. This chain's CDR3 is CASIGSGANVLTF. CDR3 in DNA: TGTGCCAGTATAGGCTCTGGGGCCAACGTCCTGACTTTC. Full variable domain (remainder filled in from reference TRBV19 and TRBJ2-6): DGGITQSPKYLFRKEGQNVTLSCEQNLNHDAMYWYRQDPGQGLRLIYYSQIVNDFQKGDIAEGYSVSREKKESFPLTVTSAQKNPTAFYLCASIGSGANVLTFGAGSRLTVL.

This clonotype was recorded many times. V and J are TRBV10-3 and TRBJ1-1, with 9 bases aligning to TRBD1. The CDR3 totals 16 residues. The ends lost 1 base at V and 10 bases at J; junction bases unmatched: 13. Looked up from germline, CDR1 is ENHRY and CDR2 is SYGVKD. In nucleotides, the CDR3 is TGTGCCATCAGTGAGTTCACAGGGGGCGCGCAGGTAGGAGCTTTCTTT. This encodes CAISEFTGGAQVGAFF.

This clonotype was seen a single time. The rearrangement uses TRBV15 and TRBJ1-2; D gene unclear. V lost 6 bases to trimming and J lost 8 bases, with 16 bases between them. The CDR3 sequence is 13 residues long. The germline V gene encodes CDR1 LNHNV and CDR2 YYDKDF (reference sequence). CDR3 loop: CATSPEGGRGYTF. CDR3 nucleotides: TGTGCCACCAGTCCGGAGGGAGGGCGAGGCTACACCTTC.

Comment on this clonotype: Here the CDR3 omits its conserved ending phenylalanine or tryptophan, so a read error is the likely source. Because the CDR3's place on the DNA is in doubt, the DNA is left out and the CDR3 is given as listed by TCRdb. The chain carries TRBV18 and TRBJ1-1. CDR1 and CDR2 (germline): KGHSH, LQKENI. The length of the CDR3 is 9 amino acids, counting both ends. The CDR3 protein is CASSPPSAQ.

This clonotype occurred many times. V usage is TRBV11-1 and J usage is TRBJ2-7, with D tentatively TRBD1 or TRBD2 (5 bases each). This CDR3 has 14 residues. The germline V gene encodes CDR1 SGHAT and CDR2 FQDESV (reference sequence). V shed 1 base and J shed 2 bases, with 9 bases lying between them. CDR3 in DNA: TGTGCCAGCAGCTTAGTGGGGACCGCCTACGAGCAGTACTTC. This encodes CASSLVGTAYEQYF.

This chain uses TRBV30 with TRBJ2-1, with a tentative D call TRBD2 (6 bases). Trimming took 7 bases from V and 4 from J, leaving 17 bases between them. This CDR3 region has 14 residues. CDR1 and CDR2 (germline): GTSNPN, SVGIG (reference sequence). The DNA of the CDR3 is TGTGCCTCCGGGAGTCCTACTAGTTACAATGAGCAGTTCTTC. Translated, it gives CASGSPTSYNEQFF.

The chain combines TRBV10-3 with TRBJ1-5, with 9 bases lining up with TRBD1. Trimming took 0 bases from V and 11 from J; bases not matched to a gene: 14. Per germline, CDR1 ENHRY and CDR2 SYGVKD. This CDR3 is built from 17 residues. Written as DNA, the CDR3 is TGTGCCATCAGTGAGTCAGCTTACAGGGGGCGCCTCTTGGCCCAGCATTTT. This gives the protein CAISESAYRGRLLAQHF.

This clonotype was seen ten or more times. The genes are TRBV6-6 and TRBJ2-1; 8 positions agree with TRBD1. The CDR3 totals 16 residues. CDR1 MNHNY and CDR2 SVGAGI come from the germline V gene (reference sequence). V lost 2 bases and J lost 2; bases outside the gene matches: 5. CDR3 nucleotides: TGTGCCAGCAGTTACCTGGACAGGGTTACCTACAATGAGCAGTTCTTC. It yields the protein CASSYLDRVTYNEQFF.

This clonotype has ten or more counts. The CDR3 DNA sequence: TGTGCCAGCAGTTTAGGCACAGGGGGAGGGAACACTGAAGCTTTCTTT. Protein product: CASSLGTGGGNTEAFF. The genes are TRBV12-3 or TRBV12-4 and TRBJ1-1, with 8 bases aligning to TRBD1. The V gene end was trimmed by 1 base and the J gene end by 1 base; junction bases not matched to a gene: 5. CDR3 length: 16 residues.

V is TRBV7-3 and J is TRBJ1-3; D is unclear. Germline V CDR1 and CDR2: SGHTA, FQGTGA. Trimming took 5 bases from V and 8 from J, leaving 10 bases between them. CDR3 length: 12 residues. CDR3 sequence (DNA): TGTGCCAGCAGCAGGAAGGCGGACACCATATATTTT. Translation gives CASSRKADTIYF.

This clonotype showed up many times. The chain carries TRBV6-5 and TRBJ1-1; tentative D call: TRBD1 (5 bases). Trimming took off 2 bases at V and 2 bases at J, with 9 bases between the two ends. The germline gives CDR1 MNHEY, CDR2 SVGAGI. The CDR3 consists of 14 residues. CDR3 in amino acids: CASSYQGENTEAFF. The CDR3 DNA reads as TGTGCCAGCAGTTACCAGGGCGAAAACACTGAAGCTTTCTTT.

This clonotype has ten or more counts. The chain recombines TRBV5-1 with TRBJ2-6; 14 positions match TRBD2. CDR3 length equals 20 residues. The germline CDR1 and CDR2 sequences are SGHRS and YFSETQ. The trim removed 2 bases at V and 0 bases at J, leaving 7 bases unmatched. CDR3 bases: TGCGCCAGCAGCTTACGACTAGCGGGGGGGCTTACCTCTGGGGCCAACGTCCTGACTTTC. Translating gives CASSLRLAGGLTSGANVLTF. Combining the CDR3 with reference TRBV5-1 and TRBJ2-6 gives the whole variable domain KAGVTQTPRYLIKTRGQQVTLSCSPISGHRSVSWYQQTPGQGLQFLFEYFSETQRNKGNFPGRFSGRQFSNSRSEMNVSTLELGDSALYLCASSLRLAGGLTSGANVLTFGAGSRLTVL.

V gene TRBV7-2 combines with J gene TRBJ2-6; D ambiguous. Germline assignment: CDR1 SGHTA and CDR2 FQGNSA. This CDR3 spans 12 amino acids. V was clipped by 5 bases and J by 14 bases, with 13 bases between them. The CDR3 coding sequence is TGTGCCAGCAGCCCCACCGAAGCGCTCCTGACTTTC. It translates to CASSPTEALLTF.